One sample yielded the 15 T cell receptor beta chains listed below, sequenced in a study of blood T cell repertoires in COVID-19. The table came from immunoSEQ multiplex PCR; TCRdb's copy has only in-frame clones and leaves some out. Of roughly 120,000 clones listed, about 92% are singletons. The sequenced sample consisted of peripheral blood. The source of these receptors is a man aged 50 or older with active COVID-19.

The chain carries TRBV19 and TRBJ2-4; D gene uncertain. The CDR3 has 16 residues. The germline gives CDR1 LNHDA, CDR2 SQIVND (reference sequence). V was clipped by 4 bases and J by 0 bases, with 13 bases between them. The CDR3 bases are TGTGCCAGTAGTACCCAGGATCTAATAGCCAAAAACATTCAGTACTTC. Translated, it gives CASSTQDLIAKNIQYF.

This chain connects TRBV6-2 or TRBV6-3 to TRBJ2-3; 8 nucleotides align to TRBD1. The CDR3 has 15 amino acids. CDR1 MNHEY and CDR2 SVGEGT come from the germline V gene. J lost 2 bases, V lost 2 bases, and 3 bases had no gene match. The CDR3: CASSYPDRATDTQYF. In DNA form, the CDR3 reads TGTGCCAGCAGTTACCCGGACAGGGCCACAGATACGCAGTATTTT.

This clone was recorded only once. V usage is TRBV5-1 and J usage is TRBJ2-7; 7 bases match TRBD1. This CDR3 has 15 amino acids. Trimming cost V 2 bases and J 4 bases; bases outside gene matches: 9. The germline CDR1 and CDR2 sequences are SGHRS and YFSETQ. This chain's CDR3 is CASSLGTATPYEQYV. The CDR3 coding sequence is TGCGCCAGCAGCTTAGGGACAGCGACACCTTACGAGCAGTACGTC.

This clone was detected only once. This chain connects TRBV6-1 to TRBJ1-5, with TRBD1 as a possible D gene (6 bases). V lost 0 bases, J lost 4 bases, and 16 bases lay in between. Per the germline V gene, CDR1 is MNHNS and CDR2 is SASEGT. The CDR3 extends over 17 amino acids. CDR3 protein: CASSEAGDRTFNQPQHF. The CDR3 nucleotides read TGTGCCAGCAGTGAAGCGGGCGACAGGACCTTTAATCAGCCCCAGCATTTT.

The rearrangement joins TRBV2 to TRBJ1-5; D gene unclear. Deletions cut 2 bases from V and 3 bases from J, with 8 bases between. This CDR3 region has 14 residues. Germline lookup yields CDR1 SNHLY and CDR2 FYNNEI. The CDR3 loop is CASSEIRDNQPQHF. The DNA for the CDR3 is TGTGCCAGCAGTGAAATCCGAGACAATCAGCCCCAGCATTTT.

V usage is TRBV7-6 and J usage is TRBJ2-2; 10 bases are shared with TRBD1. With V trimmed by 2 bases and J by 7 bases, 7 bases remained unmatched. Germline lookup yields CDR1 SGHVS and CDR2 FNYEAQ. The CDR3 consists of 16 residues. The CDR3, as DNA: TGTGCCAGCAGCTTACAGGGGACAGGGGTGATCGGGGAGCTGTTTTTT. Translated, it gives CASSLQGTGVIGELFF. The whole variable domain, remainder taken from reference TRBV7-6 and TRBJ2-2, is GAGVSQSPRYKVTKRGQDVALRCDPISGHVSLYWYRQALGQGPEFLTYFNYEAQQDKSGLPNDRFSAERPEGSISTLTIQRTEQRDSAMYRCASSLQGTGVIGELFFGEGSRLTVL.

This sequence joins TRBV12-5 and TRBJ1-3; D gene ambiguous. Germline CDR1 and CDR2: LGHNT and FRNRAP. The length of the CDR3 is 18 residues. The V end was cut by 3 bases, the J end by 0 bases, with 18 bases between. CDR3 in DNA: TGTGCTAGTGGTTTAGGAGGGTACGGCTCGAGCTCTGGAAACACCATATATTTT. Translated: CASGLGGYGSSSGNTIYF.

The chain joins TRBV11-2 to TRBJ2-6, with TRBD1 matching over 9 bases. The CDR3 contains 17 residues. V lost 3 bases, J lost 4 bases, and 7 bases stayed unmatched. Germline V CDR1 and CDR2: SGHAT, FQNNGV. CDR3 sequence: CASSLGQGSYGANVLTF. Here the CDR3 DNA reads TGTGCCAGCAGCTTGGGACAGGGATCGTACGGGGCCAACGTCCTGACTTTC. The variable domain in full, completed from reference TRBV11-2 and TRBJ2-6, reads EAGVAQSPRYKIIEKRQSVAFWCNPISGHATLYWYQQILGQGPKLLIQFQNNGVVDDSQLPKDRFSAERLKGVDSTLKIQPAKLEDSAVYLCASSLGQGSYGANVLTFGAGSRLTVL.

The chain joins TRBV6-1 to TRBJ1-6; D is possibly TRBD1 (5 bases). The length of the CDR3 is 15 residues. V dropped 3 bases and J dropped 8 bases, with 14 bases sitting between them. CDR1 is MNHNS and CDR2 is SASEGT in the germline V gene. The CDR3 protein is CASSDGGFGYSPLHF. CDR3 bases: TGTGCCAGCAGTGACGGGGGTTTCGGGTATTCACCCCTCCACTTT.

This chain connects TRBV5-1 to TRBJ2-5; 11 bases match TRBD2. V shed 0 bases, J shed 5 bases, and the junction held 9 bases outside the gene matches. Per the germline V gene, CDR1 is SGHRS and CDR2 is YFSETQ. The CDR3 spans 17 residues. The CDR3 nucleotides read TGCGCCAGCAGCTTGGAGGATAGCGGGAGGGCCCGGGAGACCCAGTACTTC. Protein sequence: CASSLEDSGRARETQYF. The whole variable domain, filled in from reference TRBV5-1 and TRBJ2-5, reads KAGVTQTPRYLIKTRGQQVTLSCSPISGHRSVSWYQQTPGQGLQFLFEYFSETQRNKGNFPGRFSGRQFSNSRSEMNVSTLELGDSALYLCASSLEDSGRARETQYFGPGTRLLVL.

This sequence joins TRBV20-1 and TRBJ1-3; D is perhaps TRBD1 (5 bases). From germline, CDR1 is DFQATT and CDR2 SNEGSKA (reference sequence). This CDR3 is built from 15 residues. The germline V and J ends were trimmed by 3 bases and 4 bases, with 16 bases remaining between them. CDR3 DNA: TGCAGTGCTAGTCAGGGTACTAGCGGGGGAAACACCATATATTTT. Its translation is CSASQGTSGGNTIYF.

The chain has TRBV28 and TRBJ2-1; D call uncertain. V lost 2 bases, J lost 7 bases, and 6 bases lay in between. Germline CDR1 and CDR2: MDHEN and SYDVKM. The CDR3 runs to 12 residues. As DNA, the CDR3 is TGTGCCAGCAGTTTACTGAGAAATGAGCAGTTCTTC. This encodes CASSLLRNEQFF.

This chain connects TRBV5-1 to TRBJ1-1; 7 bases agree with TRBD1. Germline V gene lookup returns CDR1 SGHRS and CDR2 YFSETQ. The CDR3 covers 15 residues. V lost 4 bases, J lost 3 bases, and 9 bases stayed unmatched. The CDR3 spells CASSPGTVTHTEAFF. DNA for the CDR3: TGCGCCAGCAGCCCCGGGACAGTGACCCACACTGAAGCTTTCTTT.

CDR3 sequence reads: CASSLWRGGGTDTQYF. In DNA form, the CDR3 reads TGTGCCAGCAGCCTCTGGCGGGGGGGCGGCACAGATACGCAGTATTTT. The V call is TRBV14, the J call TRBJ2-3; 9 nucleotides agree with TRBD2. Germline CDR1 is SGHDN and CDR2 is FVKESK. V gave up 4 bases and J gave up 1 base; unmatched junction bases: 6. The CDR3 covers 16 residues. The whole variable domain, filled in from reference TRBV14 and TRBJ2-3, reads EAGVTQFPSHSVIEKGQTVTLRCDPISGHDNLYWYRRVMGKEIKFLLHFVKESKQDESGMPNNRFLAERTGGTYSTLKVQPAELEDSGVYFCASSLWRGGGTDTQYFGPGTRLTVL.

The count of this clone is one. V usage is TRBV19 and J usage is TRBJ1-2; D uncertain. The CDR3 totals 16 residues. Germline CDR1 and CDR2: LNHDA and SQIVND (reference sequence). The V gene lost 3 bases and the J gene lost 0 bases, with 14 bases spanning the gap. The CDR3 loop reads CASSIPEGVSNYGYTF. In DNA, the CDR3 is TGTGCCAGTAGTATCCCGGAAGGAGTCTCTAACTATGGCTACACCTTC.